Each of the 24 T cell receptor beta chains below was sequenced from the same sample in a study of regulatory T cells in long-lasting Graves disease. Combining iRepertoire HTBI primers with Arm-PCR of CDR3 regions, the authors built TCR beta libraries. TCRdb passed the multiplex PCR reads through MiXCR, listing each CDR3 protein once. Of 350,000 to 450,000 distinct CDR3 sequences in the sample, over 15% are singletons; the top ten hold roughly 29%. Noted time point: newly diagnosed GD, antithyroid drugs for less than 3 months. Following extraction of RNA from PBMCs, that RNA was used to make the TCR library. This sample was also put to use in a study of T cells in Graves' hyperthyroidism and ophthalmopathy.

Here the sequenced sample was peripheral blood mononuclear cells (PBMCs), taken at new diagnosis, from a patient treated with antithyroid drugs. These receptors were obtained from a man aged 40-49 years with Graves disease.

This clonotype was seen ten or more times. The chain employs TRBV5-1 and TRBJ1-4; the match to TRBD1 covers 10 bases. Per the germline V gene, CDR1 is SGHRS and CDR2 is YFSETQ. V trimming: 7 bases; J trimming: 8 bases; junction bases outside the gene matches: 8. The CDR3 is 14 residues long. The CDR3 DNA is TGCGCCAGCTCGCCGGGACAGGGGCAGGAAAAACTGTTTTTT. Translated, it gives CASSPGQGQEKLFF.

This clonotype was observed at least ten times. V and J are TRBV6-1 and TRBJ1-5; tentatively, D is TRBD1 (5 bases). Germline V CDR1 and CDR2: MNHNS, SASEGT. The CDR3 totals 16 residues. The V gene lost 0 bases and the J gene lost 1 base, with 10 bases spanning the gap. The CDR3 is CASSEAGPGSNQPQHF. The CDR3 DNA is TGTGCCAGCAGTGAAGCAGGGCCAGGGAGCAATCAGCCCCAGCATTTT.

The chain recombines TRBV5-6 with TRBJ2-1; D might be TRBD1 (6 bases). This CDR3 is 15 amino acids long. Germline CDR1 SGHDT, CDR2 YYEEEE. Trimming shortened V by 4 bases and J by 8 bases, and 19 bases separated the two germline ends. This CDR3 is CASSPGYRVRYEQFF. In DNA form, the CDR3 reads TGTGCCAGCAGCCCGGGGTACAGGGTTCGCTATGAGCAGTTCTTC.

This clonotype appeared many times. The V gene is TRBV28, the J gene TRBJ2-7; D is undetermined. The CDR3 contains 13 residues. The V end was cut by 11 bases, the J end by 2 bases, with 16 bases between. Germline V gene lookup returns CDR1 MDHEN and CDR2 SYDVKM. The CDR3 coding sequence is TGTGCCCTTGAGGACGGAAGAACCTACGAGCAGTACTTC. It specifies CALEDGRTYEQYF.

The V call is TRBV3-1, the J call TRBJ2-7, with D possibly matching TRBD1 (7 bases). CDR3 length equals 15 residues. V lost 0 bases, J lost 1 base, and 10 bases lay in between. CDR1 is LGHDT and CDR2 is YNNKEL in the germline V gene (reference sequence). This CDR3 is CASSQDAGQSYEQYF. The CDR3, as DNA: TGTGCCAGCAGCCAAGATGCGGGACAGTCCTACGAGCAGTACTTC.

V usage is TRBV4-2 and J usage is TRBJ2-2; 11 bases line up with TRBD2. The germline V gene has CDR1 LGHNA and CDR2 YNFKEQ. The CDR3 totals 20 residues. The junction had 16 bases not matched to a gene; V was cut back by 2 bases and J by 5 bases. The CDR3 sequence is CASSQIYFITSGGWTGELFF. In DNA, the CDR3 is TGTGCCAGCAGCCAAATCTATTTCATTACTAGCGGGGGATGGACCGGGGAGCTGTTTTTT.

This clonotype was picked up many times. The genes are TRBV4-3 and TRBJ2-3, with D possibly called TRBD1 or TRBD2 (5 bases each). From germline, CDR1 is LGHNA and CDR2 YSLEER. V was pared by 3 bases and J by 0 bases, with 13 bases between. This CDR3 has 16 amino acids. The CDR3 reads CASSQDSRVSTDTQYF. The CDR3 nucleotides are TGCGCCAGCAGCCAGGACTCCAGGGTTAGCACAGATACGCAGTATTTT.

This clonotype appeared many times. The chain recombines TRBV6-1 with TRBJ2-7; D may be TRBD1 or TRBD2 (6 bases each). Trimming removed 6 bases at V and 4 bases at J, with 16 bases between. Germline V lookup: CDR1 MNHNS, CDR2 SASEGT. The CDR3 consists of 14 residues. CDR3 sequence: CASRLGGESYEQYF. CDR3 in DNA: TGTGCCAGCAGATTGGGGGGCGAATCATACGAGCAGTACTTC.

Many counts were recorded for this clonotype. The chain couples TRBV12-3 or TRBV12-4 to TRBJ1-1, with D possibly matching TRBD1 (5 bases). V lost 1 base and J lost 1, with 7 bases in between. This CDR3 is 14 amino acids long. CDR3 sequence reads: CASSLGGGNTEAFF. CDR3 in DNA: TGTGCCAGCAGTTTAGGGGGGGGGAACACTGAAGCTTTCTTT.

Only a few counts were recorded for this clonotype. This chain links TRBV6-1 with TRBJ2-4, with TRBD2 identical over 12 bases. After removal of 5 bases from V and 8 bases from J, the junction contained 4 bases not matched to a gene. Germline CDR1 and CDR2: MNHNS and SASEGT. The CDR3 totals 14 residues. The CDR3 DNA follows: TGTGCCAGCAGTCCCGGGACTAGCGGGTACATTCAGTACTTC. This codes for CASSPGTSGYIQYF.

In its sample, this clonotype was seen many times. The chain combines TRBV28 with TRBJ1-1, with D possibly being TRBD1 (5 bases). V dropped 5 bases and J dropped 6 bases, with 19 bases sitting between them. The CDR3 length is 15 residues. Germline V CDR1 and CDR2: MDHEN, SYDVKM. This CDR3 is CASSPPSGTVAEAFF. CDR3 nucleotide sequence: TGTGCCAGCAGTCCTCCGTCAGGGACGGTTGCTGAAGCTTTCTTT.

This clonotype was detected many times. The V and J genes are TRBV24-1 and TRBJ2-2; 11 nucleotides line up with TRBD1. The V segment lost 3 bases and the J segment 10 bases; nucleotides outside the gene matches: 6. The CDR3 sequence is 15 residues long. Germline loops: CDR1 KGHDR, CDR2 SFDVKD. This chain's CDR3 is CATSDPRTGGVELFF. The CDR3 coding sequence is TGTGCCACCAGTGATCCCCGGACAGGGGGCGTGGAGCTGTTTTTT.

The sample holds many counts of this clonotype. The chain joins TRBV27 to TRBJ1-5; TRBD1 matches at 11 bases. V shed 6 bases and J 6 bases; nucleotides not matched to a gene: 7. The CDR3 is 15 amino acids. Germline-derived CDR1 and CDR2 are MNHEY and SMNVEV (reference sequence). CDR3 loop: CASSAGTGGVQPQHF. CDR3 DNA sequence: TGTGCCAGCAGCGCCGGGACAGGGGGTGTTCAGCCCCAGCATTTT.

This clonotype was seen many times. This chain connects TRBV29-1 to TRBJ2-5; 9 bases are a match to TRBD1. The CDR3 sequence is 14 residues long. J was trimmed by 7 bases and V by 1 base; bases with no gene match: 7. Germline V gives CDR1 SQVTM, CDR2 ANQGSEA. The CDR3 is CSVEGWDRVRTQYF. CDR3 in DNA: TGCAGCGTTGAAGGATGGGACAGGGTCAGGACCCAGTACTTC. Full variable domain (rest looked up from reference TRBV29-1 and TRBJ2-5): SAVISQKPSRDICQRGTSLTIQCQVDSQVTMMFWYRQQPGQSLTLIATANQGSEATYESGFVIDKFPISRPNLTFSTLTVSNMSPEDSSIYLCSVEGWDRVRTQYFGPGTRLLVL.

This clonotype was detected once. The chain is built from TRBV9 and TRBJ2-2; 8 bases fit TRBD1. The ends lost 4 bases at V and 0 bases at J; junction bases unmatched: 5. The germline V gene encodes CDR1 SGDLS and CDR2 YYNGEE. The CDR3 length is 16 residues. CDR3 DNA: TGTGCCAGCAGCCCGTGGGGACAGGCGAACACCGGGGAGCTGTTTTTT. Translation: CASSPWGQANTGELFF.

Many counts were recorded for this clonotype. The rearrangement uses TRBV28 and TRBJ1-4; D might be TRBD1 (6 bases). CDR1 MDHEN and CDR2 SYDVKM come from the germline V gene. The CDR3 runs to 14 residues. V lost 6 bases to trimming and J lost 17 bases, with 25 bases between them. CDR3 nucleotides: TGTGCCAGCAGCCCTGGGGTATCACGGACAGAGGGTTTTTTT. Translated, it gives CASSPGVSRTEGFF.

At least ten counts were recorded for this clonotype. The chain joins TRBV12-3 or TRBV12-4 to TRBJ2-3; maybe TRBD1 (5 bases). The CDR3 loop spans 13 amino acids. V was cut by 5 bases and J by 4 bases, with 10 bases left in between. The CDR3 loop is CASSTRDSDTQYF. CDR3 DNA sequence: TGTGCCAGCAGTACCAGGGATTCAGATACGCAGTATTTT.

There are many counts of this clonotype. This chain connects TRBV2 to TRBJ1-1, with D unresolved. V was shortened by 6 bases and J by 4 bases, with 3 bases between the two germline ends. The CDR3 is 10 residues long. CDR1 and CDR2 (germline): SNHLY, FYNNEI. The CDR3 coding sequence is TGTGCCAGCAGGGGCACTGAAGCTTTCTTT. Amino acid sequence: CASRGTEAFF.

The chain has TRBV2 and TRBJ2-5; D gene unclear. Germline V gene lookup returns CDR1 SNHLY and CDR2 FYNNEI. V was cut by 6 bases and J by 4 bases, with 15 bases left in between. The CDR3 contains 14 residues. The CDR3 loop is CASRGTTRLETQYF. The CDR3 region has the DNA TGTGCCAGCAGGGGAACCACTCGATTAGAGACCCAGTACTTC.

The chain links TRBV9 to TRBJ2-5; 10 positions agree with TRBD2. V was clipped by 4 bases and J by 4 bases; unmatched bases: 4. CDR3 size: 14 residues. Germline CDR1 reads SGDLS; CDR2 reads YYNGEE. The CDR3 reads CASSKRGGLETQYF. In nucleotides, the CDR3 is TGTGCCAGCAGCAAGCGGGGGGGCCTAGAGACCCAGTACTTC.

The chain's CDR3 is CASSFTPEDSKYF. CDR3 sequence (DNA): TGTGCCAGCAGCTTCACCCCAGAGGACTCGAAGTACTTC. The rearrangement uses TRBV7-3 and TRBJ2-5; D may be TRBD2 (5 bases). This CDR3 has 13 residues. Looked up from germline, CDR1 is SGHTA and CDR2 is FQGTGA. The V end was cut by 3 bases, the J end by 12 bases, with 17 bases between.

CDR3 amino acids: CASRQGGTDTQYF. CDR3 DNA sequence: TGTGCCAGCAGACAGGGTGGCACAGATACGCAGTATTTT. The chain is built from TRBV28 and TRBJ2-3; TRBD1 might be the D (6 bases). CDR3 length: 13 residues. The germline V gene encodes CDR1 MDHEN and CDR2 SYDVKM. Trimming left V 6 bases short and J 1 base short, with 8 bases between.

This clonotype was seen repeatedly, ten times or more. The gene calls are TRBV2 and TRBJ1-2; D might be TRBD1 (5 bases). The CDR3 extends over 12 amino acids. Germline loops: CDR1 SNHLY, CDR2 FYNNEI. The germline V and J ends were trimmed by 3 bases and 7 bases, with 9 bases remaining between them. DNA of the CDR3: TGTGCCAGCAGTGACAGGGATCGTGGCTACACCTTC. It specifies CASSDRDRGYTF.

In its sample, this clonotype was seen many times. The CDR3 region has the DNA TGTGCCAGCAGCTTCAGACGAATCTATGGCTACACCTTC. Amino acid sequence: CASSFRRIYGYTF. The rearrangement links TRBV5-6 to TRBJ1-2; D is undetermined. Germline loops: CDR1 SGHDT, CDR2 YYEEEE. The CDR3 has 13 amino acids. Trimming removed 2 bases from V and 4 bases from J, with 9 bases in between.